These 14 T cell receptor beta chains came from one sample sequenced in a study of T-cell memory formation after mild COVID-19. Using its own MiXCR run on the 5' RACE reads, TCRdb lists one record per CDR3 protein. The sample includes some 280,000 distinct CDR3 sequences, roughly 16% seen only once; the top ten take approximately 25%. The specimen was PBMCs or a T cell subset sorted from them (not recorded which). The origin of the receptors is a man aged 18 to 35 who had mild COVID-19 (a few samples of this study predate the infection). Cell type and time point are not known.

The rearrangement uses TRBV29-1 and TRBJ2-1; D is unclear. The CDR3 extends over 16 amino acids. Germline V gives CDR1 SQVTM, CDR2 ANQGSEA. V was pared by 0 bases and J by 5 bases, with 17 bases between. The CDR3 DNA follows: TGCAGCGTTGAAGATCAGGACCGGCAGCCCCACAATGAGCAGTTCTTC. This encodes CSVEDQDRQPHNEQFF.

This clonotype showed up just a few times. The rearrangement links TRBV5-1 to TRBJ2-1, with 15 bases fitting TRBD2. Trimming at V came to 5 bases and at J to 10 bases, leaving 7 bases not matched to a gene. The CDR3 totals 15 residues. Germline assignment: CDR1 SGHRS and CDR2 YFSETQ. The CDR3 DNA reads as TGCGCCAGCAGGGAAGGACTAGCGGGGGGGAACGAGCAGTTCTTC. Residues: CASREGLAGGNEQFF.

CDR3 DNA sequence: TGCGCCAGCAGCTTTAGCGGGGGGGCGAACCCCTACAATGAGCAGTTCTTC. It translates to CASSFSGGANPYNEQFF. This chain links TRBV5-1 with TRBJ2-1; 11 positions agree with TRBD2. Germline lookup yields CDR1 SGHRS and CDR2 YFSETQ. With 2 bases clipped from V and 2 bases from J, the junction kept 6 bases outside the gene matches. This CDR3 has 17 amino acids.

This chain's CDR3 is CASSYRQGRTEAFF. The CDR3 nucleotides read TGTGCCAGCAGTTATCGGCAGGGGAGGACTGAAGCTTTCTTT. The J gene is TRBJ1-1, the V gene TRBV6-5; D perhaps matches TRBD1 (6 bases). V lost 3 bases, J lost 5 bases, and 13 bases lay in between. The CDR3 is made up of 14 amino acids. Germline-derived CDR1 and CDR2 are MNHEY and SVGAGI.

The V call is TRBV20-1, the J call TRBJ1-2; D remains unclear. CDR3 size: 17 residues. V was pared by 0 bases and J by 5 bases, with 22 bases between. Germline lookup yields CDR1 DFQATT and CDR2 SNEGSKA (reference sequence). The DNA for the CDR3 is TGCAGTGCTAGAGATAGTAAACGGGCGAGACGGGCTTATGGCTACACCTTC. It encodes CSARDSKRARRAYGYTF.

This clonotype occurred a few times. This chain uses TRBV20-1 with TRBJ2-3; TRBD2 aligns across 9 bases. The trim removed 6 bases at V and 6 bases at J, leaving 7 bases unmatched. The CDR3 consists of 13 residues. The V gene's germline CDR1 is DFQATT and CDR2 SNEGSKA (reference sequence). The CDR3 region has the DNA TGCAGTGCCTTGGCGGGGGGGCTCGATACGCAGTATTTT. Translated: CSALAGGLDTQYF.

This chain links TRBV11-2 with TRBJ2-1, with 13 positions matching TRBD2. V was clipped by 8 bases and J by 4 bases; unmatched bases: 5. There are 15 residues in the CDR3. CDR1 SGHAT and CDR2 FQNNGV come from the germline V gene. DNA of the CDR3: TGTGCCAGCGGGTCGGGACTAGCGGGGTACAATGAGCAGTTCTTC. It translates to CASGSGLAGYNEQFF.

V usage is TRBV6-5 and J usage is TRBJ1-5, with D tentatively TRBD1 (6 bases). The CDR3 runs 15 residues. Germline loops: CDR1 MNHEY, CDR2 SVGAGI. Trimming took 6 bases from V and 4 from J, leaving 16 bases between them. As DNA, the CDR3 is TGTGCCAGCAGATCGTACGGGACACGTAATCAGCCCCAGCATTTT. Protein product: CASRSYGTRNQPQHF.

This clonotype was counted between two and nine times. This chain joins TRBV24-1 and TRBJ2-3; a weak D match, TRBD1 (5 bases). V gave up 3 bases and J gave up 5 bases, with 11 bases separating them. The length of the CDR3 is 14 residues. Germline V lookup: CDR1 KGHDR, CDR2 SFDVKD. The CDR3, as DNA: TGTGCCACCAGTGATCCCGACAGTCGAGATACGCAGTATTTT. It specifies CATSDPDSRDTQYF.

V and J are TRBV7-6 and TRBJ2-1; D may be TRBD2 (5 bases). The CDR3 has 16 amino acids. The V end lost 2 bases, the J end lost 7 bases, and 18 bases lay between the germline ends. Germline lookup yields CDR1 SGHVS and CDR2 FNYEAQ. The CDR3 sequence: CASSLRVEAVGNEQFF. The DNA of the CDR3 is TGTGCCAGCAGCTTAAGGGTGGAGGCGGTAGGGAATGAGCAGTTCTTC.

In this sample, this clonotype turned up once. V gene TRBV6-2 or TRBV6-3 combines with J gene TRBJ1-1; D gene unclear. Trimming removed 8 bases from V and 1 base from J, with 17 bases in between. The CDR3 totals 15 residues. Germline assignment: CDR1 MNHEY and CDR2 SVGEGT. Here the CDR3 reads CASSAGKRPNTEAFF. The CDR3 nucleotides read TGTGCCAGCTCGGCAGGAAAGAGGCCGAACACTGAAGCTTTCTTT.

This clonotype was recorded a few times. The chain joins TRBV6-5 to TRBJ1-1, with D perhaps matching TRBD1 (6 bases). Germline V gives CDR1 MNHEY, CDR2 SVGAGI. The CDR3 is 15 residues long. Trimming removed 0 bases from V and 4 bases from J, with 12 bases in between. The CDR3, as DNA: TGTGCCAGCAGTTACTCTGGGGGGGCAGGCACTGAAGCTTTCTTT. It translates to CASSYSGGAGTEAFF.

This clonotype occurred many times. The J gene is TRBJ2-3, the V gene TRBV4-3; D is perhaps TRBD1 or TRBD2 (6 bases each). This CDR3 comprises 16 residues. Germline V lookup: CDR1 LGHNA, CDR2 YSLEER. V was pared by 4 bases and J by 6 bases, with 20 bases between. CDR3 in DNA: TGCGCCAGCAGCCTTCAATCCTTGGGGGGCCGGGATACGCAGTATTTT. Its translation is CASSLQSLGGRDTQYF.

The chain links TRBV6-2 or TRBV6-3 to TRBJ2-1, with 8 bases matching TRBD2. J gave up 8 bases and V 6 bases, and 9 bases lay outside the gene matches. This CDR3 comprises 14 residues. Per germline, CDR1 MNHEY and CDR2 SVGEGT. CDR3 nucleotide sequence: TGTGCCAGCAGACCGGGGGGGCCTTTTCATGAGCAGTTCTTC. It is translated as CASRPGGPFHEQFF.